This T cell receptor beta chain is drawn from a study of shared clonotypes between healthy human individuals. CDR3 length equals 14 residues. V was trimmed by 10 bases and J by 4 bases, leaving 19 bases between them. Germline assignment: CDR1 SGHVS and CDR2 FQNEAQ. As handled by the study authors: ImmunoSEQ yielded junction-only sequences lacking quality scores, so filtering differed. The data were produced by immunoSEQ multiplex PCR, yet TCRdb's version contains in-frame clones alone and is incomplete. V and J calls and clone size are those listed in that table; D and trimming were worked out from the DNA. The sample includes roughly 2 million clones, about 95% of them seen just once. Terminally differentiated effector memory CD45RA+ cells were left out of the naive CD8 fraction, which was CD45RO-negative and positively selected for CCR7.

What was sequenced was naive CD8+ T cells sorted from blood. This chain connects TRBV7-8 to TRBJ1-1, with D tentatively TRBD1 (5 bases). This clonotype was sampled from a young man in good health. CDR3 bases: TGTGCCACCCTTATTCAGGGAATGGTCACTGAAGCTTTCTTT. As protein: CATLIQGMVTEAFF.